The rows below give T cell receptor beta chains drawn from one sample of a study of coeliac disease. This table comes from immunoSEQ multiplex PCR, and its TCRdb copy is limited to in-frame clones, with some not included. This table holds roughly 7,900 clones, about three fifths found once. What was sequenced was lamina propria lymphocytes from the gut. The receptors originated from a woman in her sixties with active celiac disease. The CDR3 runs from the conserved cysteine through the conserved F or W. The order of the fields is V gene, J gene, D gene, clone size, CDR3 protein, CDR3 DNA. The D gene is left open where the match is weak. Not every row has a clone size; where given, it reads once, few, many or a size class.

V: TRBV5-6
J: TRBJ1-5
D: NA
size: NA
CDR3: CASSLRGYSNQPQHF
DNA: TGTGCCAGCAGCTTACGAGGGTATAGCAATCAGCCCCAGCATTTT

V: TRBV29-1
J: TRBJ1-1
D: TRBD1
size: NA
CDR3: CSAMGQGMSEAFF
DNA: TGCAGCGCGATGGGACAGGGAATGTCTGAAGCTTTCTTT

V: TRBV7-9
J: TRBJ2-2
D: NA
size: NA
CDR3: CASSLLSGEWTGELFF
DNA: TGTGCCAGCAGCTTATTGTCAGGGGAGTGGACCGGGGAGCTGTTTTTT

V: TRBV7-7
J: TRBJ2-5
D: TRBD2
size: few
CDR3: CASAQGSGGQETQYF
DNA: TGTGCTAGCGCACAGGGGAGCGGGGGGCAAGAGACCCAGTACTTC

V: TRBV6-5
J: TRBJ2-7
D: NA
size: NA
CDR3: CASSREAGRVYEQYF
DNA: TGTGCCAGCAGTCGGGAAGCGGGTAGGGTCTACGAGCAGTACTTC

V: TRBV6-5
J: TRBJ2-3
D: NA
size: NA
CDR3: CASSYTTRGRTDTQYF
DNA: TGTGCCAGCAGTTACACAACCAGGGGTCGCACAGATACGCAGTATTTT

V: TRBV7-8
J: TRBJ2-2
D: TRBD1
size: NA
CDR3: CASSPRQGAWAGELFF
DNA: TGTGCCAGCAGCCCAAGACAGGGGGCTTGGGCCGGGGAGCTGTTTTTT

V: TRBV7-8
J: TRBJ1-4
D: TRBD1
size: NA
CDR3: CASKLGDRDNEKLFF
DNA: TGTGCCAGCAAACTTGGGGACAGGGATAATGAAAAACTGTTTTTT

V: TRBV29-1
J: TRBJ2-1
D: NA
size: medium-sized
CDR3: CSAGNNEQFF
DNA: TGCAGCGCGGGAAACAATGAGCAGTTCTTC

V: TRBV14
J: TRBJ2-7
D: NA
size: NA
CDR3: CASSQGSRPPYEQYF
DNA: TGTGCCAGCAGCCAAGGGTCTAGACCTCCCTACGAGCAGTACTTC

V: TRBV4-1
J: TRBJ1-1
D: NA
size: NA
CDR3: CASSQGLQGQDAFF
DNA: TGCGCCAGCAGCCAAGGGCTACAGGGCCAAGACGCTTTCTTT

V: TRBV7-9
J: TRBJ2-5
D: NA
size: NA
CDR3: CASEKVQETQYF
DNA: TGTGCCAGCGAGAAAGTTCAAGAGACCCAGTACTTC

V: TRBV9
J: TRBJ1-5
D: NA
size: NA
CDR3: CASSVGSTGPQHF
DNA: TGTGCCAGCAGCGTGGGCAGCACAGGGCCCCAGCATTTT

V: TRBV2
J: TRBJ2-2
D: TRBD1
size: NA
CDR3: CASRIQIGTGGTGELFF
DNA: TGTGCCAGCCGTATTCAGATCGGGACAGGGGGGACCGGGGAGCTGTTTTTT

V: TRBV2
J: TRBJ2-2
D: NA
size: NA
CDR3: CASSVGSTGELFF
DNA: TGTGCCAGCAGTGTCGGGTCGACCGGGGAGCTGTTTTTT

V: TRBV5-4
J: TRBJ1-2
D: TRBD1
size: NA
CDR3: CASSSPTGPSSYGYTF
DNA: TGTGCCAGCAGCTCACCGACAGGGCCCAGTTCATATGGCTACACCTTC

V: TRBV5-6
J: TRBJ1-2
D: NA
size: NA
CDR3: CASSLGGAIYGYTF
DNA: TGTGCCAGCAGCTTGGGCGGAGCCATCTATGGCTACACCTTC